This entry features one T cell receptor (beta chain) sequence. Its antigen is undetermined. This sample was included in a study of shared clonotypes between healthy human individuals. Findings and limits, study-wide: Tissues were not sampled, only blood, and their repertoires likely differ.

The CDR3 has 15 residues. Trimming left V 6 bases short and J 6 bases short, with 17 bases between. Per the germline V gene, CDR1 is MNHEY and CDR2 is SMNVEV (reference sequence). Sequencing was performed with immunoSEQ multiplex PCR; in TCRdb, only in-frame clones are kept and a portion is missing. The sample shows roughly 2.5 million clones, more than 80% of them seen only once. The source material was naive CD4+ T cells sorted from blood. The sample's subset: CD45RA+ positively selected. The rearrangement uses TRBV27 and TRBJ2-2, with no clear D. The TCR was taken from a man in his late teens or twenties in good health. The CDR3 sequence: CASSFDERASGELFF. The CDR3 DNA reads TGTGCCAGCAGCTTCGATGAAAGGGCGTCCGGGGAGCTGTTTTTT.